This T cell receptor (beta chain) was identified during a study of human T cells and chemical hapten exposure. Study findings and constraints: Expanded TCRs created a significantly greater count of big CDR3 similarity clusters than controls did.

V lost 10 bases, J lost 6 bases, and 15 bases lay in between. Germline CDR1 and CDR2: MNHNS and SASEGT. The CDR3 runs to 12 residues. This clonotype was counted at least ten times. Its antigen is as yet unknown. TCRdb fed the RACE reads into MiXCR, producing one record per CDR3 protein. The sample shows more than 250,000 distinct CDR3 sequences, about 7.7% of them seen only once. The time point here: pre-sensitization, week 0. Noted treatment: therapeutic diphenylcyclopropenone sensitization with weekly scalp DPC. Donors, patients with alopecia ranging from 18 to 70 years old and judged suitable for DPC, provided samples.

This specimen consisted of whole blood, obtained in connection with sensitization to the hapten diphenylcyclopropenone (DPC). This clonotype was obtained from a man aged 18 to 35 with alopecia areata. Some clones in this sample may be carry-over from other donors' samples. The chain joins TRBV6-1 to TRBJ1-2, with D perhaps TRBD1 (6 bases). The CDR3 loop is CATYREEDGYTF. The CDR3, as DNA: TGTGCCACCTACAGGGAGGAAGATGGCTACACCTTC.